This entry concerns a single T cell receptor beta chain. The antigen remains unidentified. V shed 2 bases, J shed 4 bases, and the junction held 16 bases outside the gene matches. Looked up from germline, CDR1 is MDHEN and CDR2 is SYDVKM. CDR3 size: 18 residues. Sorted T cells were CFSE-labeled and cultured 5 days with allogeneic regulatory or mature dendritic cells at 1:10. The sample comes from a study of regulatory dendritic cells for organ transplantation. Study in general: Day 6 dendritic cell cultures were stimulated with LPS. Study-level findings and limits: The most alloreactive TCR clonotypes were found in resting memory CD8+ cells. Memory CD8+ clonal expansion seemed more limited with regulatory than mature dendritic cells.

The repertoire was sequenced with immunoSEQ multiplex PCR; TCRdb's copy has only in-frame clones and lacks some. The sample includes 20,000 or so clones, 80% to 90% of them seen just once. The TCR originated in a human donor in good health. The chain employs TRBV28 and TRBJ1-2; TRBD1 matches at 7 bases. The sequencing sample was made of naive CD4+ T cells from blood cultured with regulatory dendritic cells. Subset specified: CD45RA+ naive T cells. In DNA form, the CDR3 reads TGTGCCAGCAGTTTAGTAACCGGAGGGGGCAGGGACGGCTATGGCTACACCTTC. Residues: CASSLVTGGGRDGYGYTF.